This T cell receptor (beta chain) was captured by sequencing in a study of T cell responses to AZD1222 COVID-19 vaccine. Across the whole study: Second doses that came at about 4 or about 12 weeks were put together.

TCRdb keeps only in-frame clones here, not all; method: immunoSEQ multiplex PCR. This table has nearly 110,000 clones, about 90% appearing once. Findings and limits, study-wide: At baseline, just a handful of AZD1222 recipients tested seropositive. Donors in the cohort were predominantly white British and more often female, and clonal diversity was possibly underestimated.

The CDR3 totals 14 residues. Trimming cost V 2 bases and J 2 bases, with 10 bases left between them. In germline, CDR1 is MNHEY, CDR2 SVGEGT. Remarks on this clone: Its matching antigen is unknown.

Material: peripheral blood, obtained on day 0 of AZD1222 vaccination. The clonotype originates from an adult in good health. This chain joins TRBV6-2 or TRBV6-3 and TRBJ2-7; D not certain. Here the CDR3 DNA reads TGTGCCAGCAGTTACCACCTAGGGCCCTACGAGCAGTACTTC. Protein sequence: CASSYHLGPYEQYF.